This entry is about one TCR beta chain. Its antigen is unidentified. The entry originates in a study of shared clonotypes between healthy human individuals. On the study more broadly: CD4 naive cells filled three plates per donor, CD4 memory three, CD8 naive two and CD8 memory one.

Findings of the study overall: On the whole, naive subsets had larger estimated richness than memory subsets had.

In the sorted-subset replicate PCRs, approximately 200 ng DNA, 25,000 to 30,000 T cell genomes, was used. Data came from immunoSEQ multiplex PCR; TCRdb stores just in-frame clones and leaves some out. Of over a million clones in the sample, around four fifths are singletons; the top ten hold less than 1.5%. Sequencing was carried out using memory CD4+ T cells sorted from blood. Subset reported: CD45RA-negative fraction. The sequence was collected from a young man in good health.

In nucleotides, the CDR3 is TGCGCCAGCAGCCAAGATCGGGAGGGGGGACAAGAGACCCAGTACTTC. Translating gives CASSQDREGGQETQYF. The V gene is TRBV4-1, the J gene TRBJ2-5; 8 bases are a match to TRBD2. Germline trimming cut 0 bases from V and 2 bases from J; bases unmatched to any gene: 5. Germline CDR1 reads MGHRA; CDR2 reads YSYEKL. The length of the CDR3 is 16 residues.